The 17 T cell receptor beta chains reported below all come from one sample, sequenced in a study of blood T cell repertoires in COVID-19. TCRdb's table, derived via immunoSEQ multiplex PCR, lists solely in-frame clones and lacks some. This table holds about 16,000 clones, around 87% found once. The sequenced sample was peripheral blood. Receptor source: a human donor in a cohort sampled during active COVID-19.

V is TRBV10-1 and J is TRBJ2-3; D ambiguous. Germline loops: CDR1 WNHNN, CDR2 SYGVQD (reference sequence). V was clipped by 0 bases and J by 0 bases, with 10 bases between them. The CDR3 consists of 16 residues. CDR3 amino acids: CASSESTQASTDTQYF. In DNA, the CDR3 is TGCGCCAGCAGTGAGTCGACCCAGGCTAGCACAGATACGCAGTATTTT.

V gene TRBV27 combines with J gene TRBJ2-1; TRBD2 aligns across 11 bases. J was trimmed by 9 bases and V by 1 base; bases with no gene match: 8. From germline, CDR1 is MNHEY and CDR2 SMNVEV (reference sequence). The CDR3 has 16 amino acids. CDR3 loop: CASSLLAGGLFGEQFF. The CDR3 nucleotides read TGTGCCAGCAGTTTATTAGCGGGGGGGCTTTTCGGTGAGCAGTTCTTC.

DNA for the CDR3: TGTGCCAGCAGCTTAACACCCTATAATTCACCCCTCCACTTT. Translating gives CASSLTPYNSPLHF. The chain combines TRBV11-2 with TRBJ1-6, with D unresolved. The CDR3 is made up of 14 amino acids. V gave up 2 bases and J gave up 2 bases, with 4 bases separating them. Germline-derived CDR1 and CDR2 are SGHAT and FQNNGV.

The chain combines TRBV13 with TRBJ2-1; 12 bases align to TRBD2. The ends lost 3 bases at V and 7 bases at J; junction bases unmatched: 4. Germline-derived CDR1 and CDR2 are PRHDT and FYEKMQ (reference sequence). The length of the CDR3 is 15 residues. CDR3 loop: CASSFLTSGGNEQFF. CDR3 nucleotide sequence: TGTGCCAGCAGCTTCCTGACTAGCGGGGGTAATGAGCAGTTCTTC.

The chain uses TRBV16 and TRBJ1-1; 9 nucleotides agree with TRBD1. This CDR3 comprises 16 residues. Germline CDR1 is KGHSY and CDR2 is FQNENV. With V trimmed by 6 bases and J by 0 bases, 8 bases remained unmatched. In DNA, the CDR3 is TGTGCCAGCAGACCGGACAGGGGCTGGGTGAACACTGAAGCTTTCTTT. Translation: CASRPDRGWVNTEAFF.

The DNA of the CDR3 is TGTGCCAGCAACCTGCTAGGGGATTCCTACAATGAGCAGTTCTTC. Translation gives CASNLLGDSYNEQFF. J is TRBJ2-1 and V is TRBV9, with D perhaps matching TRBD1 (5 bases). The CDR3 runs 15 residues. V was clipped by 6 bases and J by 1 base, with 14 bases between them. Germline V gene lookup returns CDR1 SGDLS and CDR2 YYNGEE. The complete variable domain, with remaining parts taken from reference TRBV9 and TRBJ2-1, reads DSGVTQTPKHLITATGQRVTLRCSPRSGDLSVYWYQQSLDQGLQFLIQYYNGEERAKGNILERFSAQQFPDLHSELNLSSLELGDSALYFCASNLLGDSYNEQFFGPGTRLTVL.

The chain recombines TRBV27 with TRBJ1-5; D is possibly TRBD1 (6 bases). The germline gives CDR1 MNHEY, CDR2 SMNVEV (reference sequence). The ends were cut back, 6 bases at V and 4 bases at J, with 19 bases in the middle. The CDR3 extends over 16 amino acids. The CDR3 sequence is CASRSFTDSSNQPQHF. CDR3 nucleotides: TGTGCCAGCAGGTCCTTTACGGACAGCTCGAATCAGCCCCAGCATTTT.

In DNA, the CDR3 is TGTGCCAGCAGTTACACACAGGGGGGTGAAGCTTTCTTT. Protein: CASSYTQGGEAFF. The rearrangement uses TRBV6-6 and TRBJ1-1; 8 bases align to TRBD1. Germline V gives CDR1 MNHNY, CDR2 SVGAGI (reference sequence). This CDR3 is 13 amino acids long. V trimming: 2 bases; J trimming: 7 bases; junction bases outside the gene matches: 3.

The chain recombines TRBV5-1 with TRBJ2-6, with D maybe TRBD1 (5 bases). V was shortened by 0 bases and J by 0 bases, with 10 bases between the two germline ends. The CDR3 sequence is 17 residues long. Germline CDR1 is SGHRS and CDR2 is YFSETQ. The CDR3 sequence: CASSLDRINSGANVLTF. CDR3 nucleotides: TGCGCCAGCAGCTTGGACAGGATAAACTCTGGGGCCAACGTCCTGACTTTC.

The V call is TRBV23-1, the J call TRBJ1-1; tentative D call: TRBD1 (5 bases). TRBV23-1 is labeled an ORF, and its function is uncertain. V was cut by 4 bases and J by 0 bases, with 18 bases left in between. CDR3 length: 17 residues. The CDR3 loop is CASSPRGRGRMNTEAFF. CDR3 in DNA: TGCGCCAGCAGTCCCCGCGGGAGGGGACGGATGAACACTGAAGCTTTCTTT.

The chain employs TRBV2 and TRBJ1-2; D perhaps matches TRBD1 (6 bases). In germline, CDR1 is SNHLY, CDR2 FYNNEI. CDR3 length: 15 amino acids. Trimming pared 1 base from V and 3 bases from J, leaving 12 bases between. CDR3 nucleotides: TGTGCCAGCAGTGAAGAAACAGGGCTTTACTATGGCTACACCTTC. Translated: CASSEETGLYYGYTF.

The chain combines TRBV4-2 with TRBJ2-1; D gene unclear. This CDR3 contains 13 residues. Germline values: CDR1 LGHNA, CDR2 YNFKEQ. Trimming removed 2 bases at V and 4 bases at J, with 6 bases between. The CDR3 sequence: CASSQFGYNEQFF. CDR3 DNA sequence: TGTGCCAGCAGCCAATTCGGGTACAATGAGCAGTTCTTC.

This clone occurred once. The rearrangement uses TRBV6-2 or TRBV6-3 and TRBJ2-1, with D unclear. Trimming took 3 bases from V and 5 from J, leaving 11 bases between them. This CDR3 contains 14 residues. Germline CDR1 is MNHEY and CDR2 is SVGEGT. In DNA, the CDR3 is TGTGCCAGCAGTTATCCCCCTAACGACAATGAGCAGTTCTTC. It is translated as CASSYPPNDNEQFF.

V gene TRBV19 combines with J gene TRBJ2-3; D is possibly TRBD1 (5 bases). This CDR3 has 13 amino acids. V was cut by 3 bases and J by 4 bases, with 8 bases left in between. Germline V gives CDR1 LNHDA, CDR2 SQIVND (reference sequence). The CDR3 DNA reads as TGTGCCAGTAGTATTGGGGCGGCAGATACGCAGTATTTT. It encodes CASSIGAADTQYF.

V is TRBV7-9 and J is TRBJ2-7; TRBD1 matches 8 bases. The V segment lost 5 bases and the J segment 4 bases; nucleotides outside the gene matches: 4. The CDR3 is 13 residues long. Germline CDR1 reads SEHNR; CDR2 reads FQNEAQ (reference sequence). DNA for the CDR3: TGTGCCAGCAGCCCTAGGACAGGGTACGAGCAGTACTTC. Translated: CASSPRTGYEQYF.

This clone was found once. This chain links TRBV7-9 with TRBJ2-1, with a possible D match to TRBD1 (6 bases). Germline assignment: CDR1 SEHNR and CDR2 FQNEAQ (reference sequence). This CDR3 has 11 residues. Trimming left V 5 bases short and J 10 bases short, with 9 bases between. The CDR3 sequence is CASSSGQEQFF. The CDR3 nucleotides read TGTGCCAGCAGCAGCGGACAGGAGCAGTTCTTC.

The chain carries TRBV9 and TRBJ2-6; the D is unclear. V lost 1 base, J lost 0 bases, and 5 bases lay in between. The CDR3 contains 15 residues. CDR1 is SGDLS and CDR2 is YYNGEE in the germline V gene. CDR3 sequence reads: CASSVRSSGANVLTF. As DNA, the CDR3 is TGTGCCAGCAGCGTACGGAGCTCTGGGGCCAACGTCCTGACTTTC.